This T cell receptor beta chain was sequenced for a study of blood T cell repertoires in COVID-19 (TCRdb year 2020). For the wider study: The collaborator samples originated in the United States, Italy and Spain and spanned the acute and convalescent phases of COVID-19. Sample metadata almost always included a de-identified subject ID, COVID-19 status, age in years and sex. The samples were drawn from two sources: the first 160 participants of the ongoing ImmuneRACE study, and 1,254 subjects contributed by 6 global collaborators. The dataset comprised deeply sampled blood TCRbeta repertoires from subjects exposed to, actively infected with, or recovered from COVID-19. HLA class I and class II types, where available, came from metadata supplied by the sample provider rather than from assay-based typing. The prospective study material was composed of cDNA or gDNA derived from T cells, B-cell-depleted T cells, or PBMCs. The repertoires were released in a freely available public database intended as a resource for research on the immune response to SARS-CoV-2.

On this clone itself: Its antigen is still unknown. No much larger clone exists at a distance of one base, and base qualities are not known.

Each collaborating institution followed its own protocols to collect whole blood in K2EDTA tubes. For TCRbeta analysis, collaborators shipped samples in one of three forms: frozen whole blood, isolated PBMCs, or DNA extracted from either of those sample types. TCRbeta CDR3 regions were amplified from genomic DNA using the immunoSEQ Assay, a bias-controlled multiplex PCR. The published analysis was carried out like this. Nucleated cell counts per sample were estimated from amplification of reference gene primers within the assay. To quantify the absolute abundance of each unique TCRbeta CDR3 rearrangement, sequence reads were collapsed and filtered. For each sample, productive Simpson clonality was calculated by taking the square root of Simpson's diversity index across productive rearrangements. As stored in TCRdb, this immuneACCESS dataset retains in-frame rearrangements with V and J assigned. A fraction of the clones does not appear; measured against another copy, unresolved V genes explain less than half of the discrepancy, and the remainder lacks a known reason. The DNA gave D and trimming, while V, J and clone size come from that table. In all, the sample holds some 230,000 clones, and 65% to 90% of those were seen once. The top ten clonotypes cover about 7.4% of the sample.

Points the paper makes about the study in general: The amount of clinical and demographic metadata varied by source and participant and was provided uncurated.

The specimen sequenced was peripheral blood. The receptor was isolated from a woman aged 45 to 65 with acute or convalescent COVID-19.

The sequenced DNA: TGTGCCAGCACGGGGAGCAATCAGCCCCAGCATTTT. It specifies CASTGSNQPQHF. The sequence joins TRBV2 to TRBJ1-5, with the identity of the D gene unclear. According to the germline V gene, CDR1 reads SNHLY and CDR2 reads FYNNEI. V and J are truncated by 7 bases and 1 base respectively, leaving an intervening sequence of 5 bases. Including cysteine and phenylalanine, the CDR3 has 12 amino acids. Only the CDR3 DNA is retained, 36 bases long and in frame from the first base.